The entry that follows covers one TCR beta chain sequence. The antigen remains undetermined. This CDR3 is built from 15 residues. Trimming took 6 bases from V and 0 from J, leaving 12 bases between them. CDR1 is KGHSH, CDR2 LQKENI, per germline. Clones were read by immunoSEQ multiplex PCR, and TCRdb kept only the in-frame ones, dropping some. The data contain around 78,000 clones, around 87% of them singletons. The data derive from a study of T cell responses to AZD1222 COVID-19 vaccine. Study-level results: After the peak T cell response, and only then, were repertoires sampled.

The sequencing here drew on peripheral blood, taken on day 0 of AZD1222 vaccination. The chain has TRBV18 and TRBJ2-4; no firm D call. The receptor's source is an adult in good health. CDR3 loop: CASSPVNEAKNIQYF. CDR3 in DNA: TGTGCCAGCTCCCCCGTTAACGAAGCCAAAAACATTCAGTACTTC.